One TCR beta chain is described in this entry. Its antigen is still unknown. CDR1 is GTSNPN, CDR2 SVGIG, per germline (reference sequence). Deletions cut 1 base from V and 7 bases from J, with 17 bases between. The CDR3 sequence is 16 residues long. Generated by immunoSEQ multiplex PCR, the TCRdb table keeps only in-frame clones and is missing some. The sample yields 2,000 to 3,000 clones, about 86% seen once. Frozen unsorted single-cell suspensions supplied the genomic DNA. The source of the sample is a study of immune cell composition in non-small cell lung cancer. Across the whole study: Histologic subtype was mainly adenocarcinoma or squamous cell carcinoma.

Notes on the study in general: Clones >0.5% enriched in tumour were rarer in adenocarcinoma (about 35%) than squamous (approximately 80%).

The chain employs TRBV30 and TRBJ1-6; D ambiguous. The sequence was collected from a human donor with non-small cell lung cancer. The specimen was lung tumor tissue. DNA for the CDR3: TGTGCCTGGAGTGCCCGGGTGGCGGAATTGAATTCACCCCTCCACTTT. Its protein is CAWSARVAELNSPLHF.